These 13 T cell receptor beta chains originate from one sample sequenced in a study of Graves' ophthalmopathy and Graves' hyperthyroidism. RNA transcripts were the template, and TCR beta CDR3 regions were amplified from them. RT-PCR was first run with HTBI primers, then multiplex PCR in a second round. TCRdb reprocessed the multiplex PCR reads with MiXCR, giving one entry per CDR3 protein. The sample contains some 390,000 distinct CDR3 sequences, 18% of which appear only once. Sample: peripheral blood. These receptors all come from a woman between 18 and 30 years old with Graves' ophthalmopathy.

Ten or more counts support this clonotype. The chain is built from TRBV28 and TRBJ1-2; 7 bases agree with TRBD1. Germline assignment: CDR1 MDHEN and CDR2 SYDVKM. V lost 10 bases to trimming and J lost 1 base; unmatched junction nucleotides: 9. The length of the CDR3 is 14 residues. In nucleotides, the CDR3 is TGTGCCACCCAAGGGACAGCTCTTAACTATGGCTACACCTTC. Translated, it gives CATQGTALNYGYTF.

This clonotype was detected many times. This chain uses TRBV30 with TRBJ1-1, with a possible D match to TRBD1 (5 bases). V was pared by 5 bases and J by 3 bases, with 22 bases between. The CDR3 extends over 16 amino acids. Germline CDR1 reads GTSNPN; CDR2 reads SVGIG (reference sequence). The CDR3 DNA follows: TGTGCCTGGGAGCAGGGCGTCAGTTGGGTGGACACTGAAGCTTTCTTT. Protein: CAWEQGVSWVDTEAFF.

This clonotype showed up many times. The chain employs TRBV29-1 and TRBJ1-2; 8 bases map to TRBD1. V was clipped by 6 bases and J by 3 bases; unmatched bases: 6. CDR1 and CDR2 from the germline V gene are SQVTM and ANQGSEA. CDR3 size: 13 residues. In DNA, the CDR3 is TGCAGCGTCAGCACAGGGGGGGACTATGGCTACACCTTC. This sequence encodes CSVSTGGDYGYTF. Using reference TRBV29-1 and TRBJ1-2 for the parts outside the CDR3, the full variable domain is SAVISQKPSRDICQRGTSLTIQCQVDSQVTMMFWYRQQPGQSLTLIATANQGSEATYESGFVIDKFPISRPNLTFSTLTVSNMSPEDSSIYLCSVSTGGDYGYTFGSGTRLTVV.

This clonotype occurred many times. The V gene is TRBV4-2, the J gene TRBJ1-3, with D possibly matching TRBD1 (5 bases). The germline V gene has CDR1 LGHNA and CDR2 YNFKEQ. This CDR3 spans 16 amino acids. The V end was cut by 4 bases, the J end by 0 bases, with 13 bases between. The DNA of the CDR3 is TGTGCCAGCAGCCGCCAAGGGACCGACTCTGGAAACACCATATATTTT. Its translation: CASSRQGTDSGNTIYF.

The chain links TRBV9 to TRBJ2-5; 7 nucleotides line up with TRBD2. In germline, CDR1 is SGDLS, CDR2 YYNGEE. The CDR3 is 17 residues long. V shed 0 bases and J 0 bases; nucleotides not matched to a gene: 8. DNA of the CDR3: TGTGCCAGCAGCGTAGGGGAGAGCGGGATAAACCAAGAGACCCAGTACTTC. Translation gives CASSVGESGINQETQYF. The full variable domain, in which reference TRBV9 and TRBJ2-5 provide the parts outside the CDR3, is DSGVTQTPKHLITATGQRVTLRCSPRSGDLSVYWYQQSLDQGLQFLIQYYNGEERAKGNILERFSAQQFPDLHSELNLSSLELGDSALYFCASSVGESGINQETQYFGPGTRLLVL.

This clonotype was recorded at least ten times. This rearrangement joins TRBV7-8 to TRBJ1-5; weak D call: TRBD1 (6 bases). The CDR3 sequence is 15 residues long. Germline CDR1 reads SGHVS; CDR2 reads FQNEAQ. Trimming removed 7 bases from V and 2 bases from J, with 15 bases in between. As DNA, the CDR3 is TGTGCCAGCACTGTCCCCAGGGGTGGCAATCAGCCCCAGCATTTT. It is translated as CASTVPRGGNQPQHF. The full variable domain, completed using reference TRBV7-8 and TRBJ1-5, is GAGVSQSPRYKVAKRGQDVALRCDPISGHVSLFWYQQALGQGPEFLTYFQNEAQLDKSGLPSDRFFAERPEGSVSTLKIQRTQQEDSAVYLCASTVPRGGNQPQHFGDGTRLSIL.

This clonotype was found a few times. The V call is TRBV7-2, the J call TRBJ2-6; 9 bases line up with TRBD1. The CDR3 totals 19 residues. Germline assignment: CDR1 SGHTA and CDR2 FQGNSA. V shed 5 bases and J 2 bases; nucleotides not matched to a gene: 13. The CDR3 DNA is TGTGCCAGCAGCCGGCTAGGAGTGGACAGGGGCACTGGGGCCAACGTCCTGACTTTC. This encodes CASSRLGVDRGTGANVLTF.

This clonotype was seen ten or more times. The rearrangement uses TRBV10-3 and TRBJ2-7; D tentatively reads TRBD1 or TRBD2 (5 bases each). V was trimmed by 10 bases and J by 3 bases, leaving 16 bases between them. Germline CDR1 reads ENHRY; CDR2 reads SYGVKD. The CDR3 has 13 amino acids. The CDR3 reads CATTGTLLYEQYF. The CDR3 nucleotides are TGTGCCACCACCGGGACCCTTCTCTACGAGCAGTACTTC.

This clonotype has at least ten counts. The chain recombines TRBV7-2 with TRBJ1-2; tentatively, D is TRBD1 (5 bases). This CDR3 is built from 14 residues. In germline, CDR1 is SGHTA, CDR2 FQGNSA. Trimming took 1 base from V and 2 from J, leaving 8 bases between them. The CDR3 region is CASSLGTLNYGYTF. The CDR3 DNA sequence: TGTGCCAGCAGCTTAGGGACACTCAACTATGGCTACACCTTC.

At least ten counts were recorded for this clonotype. The V and J genes are TRBV11-2 and TRBJ2-7, with 13 bases that match TRBD2. Germline V CDR1 and CDR2: SGHAT, FQNNGV. V shed 5 bases and J 4 bases; nucleotides not matched to a gene: 8. This CDR3 is built from 16 residues. The CDR3 coding sequence is TGTGCCAGCAGCACCTCCGGACTAGCGGGGGAATACGAGCAGTACTTC. It translates to CASSTSGLAGEYEQYF.

This clonotype is a singleton in its sample. The chain combines TRBV4-1 with TRBJ1-2; weak D call: TRBD1 (5 bases). The germline CDR1 and CDR2 sequences are MGHRA and YSYEKL. The CDR3 covers 14 residues. V was clipped by 1 base and J by 3 bases, with 9 bases between them. The CDR3 nucleotides are TGCGCCAGCAGCCAAGGTCAGGGCTACTATGGCTACACCTTC. This encodes CASSQGQGYYGYTF.

Many counts were recorded for this clonotype. This chain joins TRBV12-3 or TRBV12-4 and TRBJ1-1; maybe TRBD1 (5 bases). The CDR3 has 15 amino acids. V was pared by 1 base and J by 6 bases, with 15 bases between. CDR3 residues: CASSLGGRGGAEAFF. In DNA, the CDR3 is TGTGCCAGCAGTTTAGGGGGGAGGGGTGGCGCTGAAGCTTTCTTT.

This clonotype was seen repeatedly, ten times or more. The chain has TRBV28 and TRBJ1-1; no firm D call. Germline V lookup: CDR1 MDHEN, CDR2 SYDVKM. The CDR3 covers 13 residues. V was cut by 6 bases and J by 4 bases, with 12 bases left in between. The CDR3 coding sequence is TGTGCCAGCAGGCAAGGAGGAAGCACTGAAGCTTTCTTT. It translates to CASRQGGSTEAFF.